This TCR beta chain was captured by sequencing in a study of beta chain features in type 1 diabetes. Background on the study: Cell yields, gender and age were similar in healthy donors and patients. Overall study results and limits: Among patients with Type 1 diabetes, TCRB CDR3s were moderately but significantly shorter in every one of the four CD4+ subsets. Possible PCR preference for shorter templates applied equally to patients and controls. Over-representation of high TCR-expressing cells was a possible consequence of cDNA sequencing.

Sequencing targeted expressed TCRB transcripts, as all isolated RNA had been reverse transcribed. Repertoires were generated with immunoSEQ multiplex PCR, while TCRdb's copy carries only in-frame clones and drops some. This repertoire shows about 390,000 clones, over 8.5% found once; its top ten account for about 0.63%. This clone came up a few times. What it binds is not known. Markers CD45RO/CCR7/CD25/CD127/CD95/CD27 served to sort CD4+ naive, central memory, regulatory and stem cell-like memory cells. The source of this sequence is a man aged 25-45 years with type 1 diabetes. Sample: central memory CD4+ T cells from blood.

The CDR3 DNA reads as TGTGCCAGCAGTCCCCAGACAGGAGTGGAAGGCTACACCTTC. It is translated as CASSPQTGVEGYTF. The J gene is TRBJ1-2, the V gene TRBV27, with D maybe TRBD1 (6 bases). Looked up from germline, CDR1 is MNHEY and CDR2 is SMNVEV (reference sequence). V lost 5 bases to trimming and J lost 8 bases, with 18 bases between them. The CDR3 runs 14 residues.